Below are 12 T cell receptor beta chains sequenced from a single sample in a study of blood T cell repertoires in COVID-19. Assay used: immunoSEQ multiplex PCR; TCRdb lists only in-frame clones, some missing. The table records some 60,000 clones, about 88% of them present only once. The sample comprised peripheral blood. Source of these receptors: a man aged 55 to 70 with acute or convalescent COVID-19.

This chain connects TRBV25-1 to TRBJ1-4, with a possible D match to TRBD1 (6 bases). Germline CDR1 reads MGHDK; CDR2 reads SYGVNS. V gave up 3 bases and J gave up 7 bases, with 15 bases separating them. The CDR3 covers 15 residues. The CDR3 sequence: CASSDPNRVSEKLFF. The CDR3 DNA is TGTGCCAGCAGTGATCCCAACAGGGTTAGTGAAAAACTGTTTTTT. Using reference TRBV25-1 and TRBJ1-4 for the parts outside the CDR3, the full variable domain is EADIYQTPRYLVIGTGKKITLECSQTMGHDKMYWYQQDPGMELHLIHYSYGVNSTEKGDLSSESTVSRIRTEHFPLTLESARPSHTSQYLCASSDPNRVSEKLFFGSGTQLSVL.

In nucleotides, the CDR3 is TGTGCCAGCAGCTTTCGGGACAGGGGATATTTGAACACTGAAGCTTTCTTT. It translates to CASSFRDRGYLNTEAFF. The gene calls are TRBV11-3 and TRBJ1-1; TRBD1 agrees at 10 bases. The CDR3 is 17 residues long. Germline V gene lookup returns CDR1 SGHNT and CDR2 YENEEA. Losses at the gene ends were 3 bases for V and 0 bases for J; bases not matched to a gene: 7. Combining the CDR3 with reference TRBV11-3 and TRBJ1-1 gives the whole variable domain EAGVVQSPRYKIIEKKQPVAFWCNPISGHNTLYWYLQNLGQGPELLIRYENEEAVDDSQLPKDRFSAERLKGVDSTLKIQPAELGDSAVYLCASSFRDRGYLNTEAFFGQGTRLTVV.

The chain joins TRBV9 to TRBJ1-2, with D perhaps matching TRBD1 (6 bases). V was trimmed by 0 bases and J by 7 bases, leaving 13 bases between them. The CDR3 is 14 residues long. Looked up from germline, CDR1 is SGDLS and CDR2 is YYNGEE. CDR3 nucleotides: TGTGCCAGCAGCGTAGCCAGGGGCGGGGGTGGCTACACCTTC. This encodes CASSVARGGGGYTF. Looking up the rest from reference TRBV9 and TRBJ1-2 gives the full variable domain: DSGVTQTPKHLITATGQRVTLRCSPRSGDLSVYWYQQSLDQGLQFLIQYYNGEERAKGNILERFSAQQFPDLHSELNLSSLELGDSALYFCASSVARGGGGYTFGSGTRLTVV.

As for this clone: Additional DNA sequences in this sample encode the identical CDR3. The rearrangement uses TRBV11-2 and TRBJ2-7; TRBD1 matches 10 bases. V was clipped by 5 bases and J by 3 bases; unmatched bases: 4. CDR1 is SGHAT, CDR2 FQNNGV, per germline. The CDR3 length is 14 residues. CDR3 amino acids: CASSPRTGGYEQYF. CDR3 nucleotide sequence: TGTGCCAGCAGCCCAAGGACAGGGGGCTACGAGCAGTACTTC.

In the case of this clone: This CDR3 is also generated by other DNA sequences in the sample. The chain is built from TRBV19 and TRBJ1-2; 8 bases match TRBD1. The CDR3 contains 15 residues. With V trimmed by 8 bases and J by 7 bases, 15 bases remained unmatched. Germline lookup yields CDR1 LNHDA and CDR2 SQIVND (reference sequence). CDR3 amino acids: CASYSPGGARSGYTF. The CDR3 DNA reads as TGTGCCAGTTATTCCCCAGGGGGCGCCCGAAGTGGCTACACCTTC.

In its sample, this clone was seen once. The rearrangement uses TRBV9 and TRBJ1-2; TRBD1 agrees at 9 bases. Germline-derived CDR1 and CDR2 are SGDLS and YYNGEE. The CDR3 contains 15 residues. With 0 bases clipped from V and 8 bases from J, the junction kept 8 bases outside the gene matches. The DNA of the CDR3 is TGTGCCAGCAGCGTAGCAACAGGGGGCGCGGAGGGCTACACCTTC. This translates into CASSVATGGAEGYTF. The full variable domain, its missing parts supplied by reference TRBV9 and TRBJ1-2, is DSGVTQTPKHLITATGQRVTLRCSPRSGDLSVYWYQQSLDQGLQFLIQYYNGEERAKGNILERFSAQQFPDLHSELNLSSLELGDSALYFCASSVATGGAEGYTFGSGTRLTVV.

The count of this clone is one. This rearrangement joins TRBV6-6 to TRBJ2-7, with TRBD1 matching 7 bases. Germline CDR1 reads MNHNY; CDR2 reads SVGAGI (reference sequence). J lost 6 bases, V lost 4 bases, and 6 bases had no gene match. The CDR3 is made up of 13 amino acids. The DNA of the CDR3 is TGTGCCAGCAGTTTACGAGACAGGGCCGAGCAGTACTTC. It codes for CASSLRDRAEQYF.

V usage is TRBV11-2 and J usage is TRBJ1-3, with a weak D call TRBD1 (5 bases). Germline CDR1 reads SGHAT; CDR2 reads FQNNGV. V shed 7 bases and J shed 6 bases, with 16 bases lying between them. The CDR3 covers 14 residues. The CDR3 region has the DNA TGTGCCAGCAAACTTGGCGGGGGTTTAAACACCATATATTTT. Translating gives CASKLGGGLNTIYF.

This chain joins TRBV4-1 and TRBJ1-4; D not certain. There are 15 residues in the CDR3. Germline-derived CDR1 and CDR2 are MGHRA and YSYEKL. Trimming left V 1 base short and J 7 bases short, with 13 bases between. CDR3 sequence reads: CASSQVGVAFEKLFF. CDR3 DNA sequence: TGCGCCAGCAGCCAAGTTGGAGTCGCCTTTGAAAAACTGTTTTTT.

This chain uses TRBV19 with TRBJ1-3; D unresolved. The V gene lost 3 bases and the J gene lost 1 base, with 16 bases spanning the gap. CDR3 size: 17 residues. Looked up from germline, CDR1 is LNHDA and CDR2 is SQIVND (reference sequence). The DNA of the CDR3 is TGTGCCAGTAGTATTTCCCCTCCACACAGATCTGGAAACACCATATATTTT. It encodes CASSISPPHRSGNTIYF.

The chain employs TRBV11-2 and TRBJ1-4, with a weak D call TRBD1 (6 bases). Trimming removed 6 bases at V and 8 bases at J, with 22 bases between. The CDR3 runs 16 residues. CDR1 and CDR2 (germline): SGHAT, FQNNGV. The CDR3 here is CASRLARGGSQEKLFF. DNA of the CDR3: TGTGCCAGCAGACTCGCCCGGGGGGGCTCTCAGGAAAAACTGTTTTTT.

The J gene is TRBJ2-3, the V gene TRBV7-6; no reliable D call. This CDR3 is 14 amino acids long. Germline loops: CDR1 SGHVS, CDR2 FNYEAQ. Trimming removed 5 bases at V and 1 base at J, with 10 bases between. The CDR3 DNA follows: TGTGCCAGCAGCCCCGATACGGGCACAGATACGCAGTATTTT. This encodes CASSPDTGTDTQYF.